The clone carrying this T cell receptor beta chain has only a few counts. Germline CDR1 is SGHNT and CDR2 is YYREEE (reference sequence). J lost 3 bases, V lost 3 bases, and 5 bases had no gene match. This CDR3 spans 17 amino acids. The record originates from a study of blood T cell repertoires in COVID-19. The overall study: Samples taken during acute and convalescent COVID-19 were collected in the United States, Italy and Spain. PBMCs, B-cell-depleted T cells, or T cells provided the cDNA or gDNA that made up the material.

Per the original data handling: By means of reference gene primer amplification, nucleated cell counts were estimated. Profiled with immunoSEQ multiplex PCR; TCRdb holds only in-frame clones, not every one. That table is the source of V, J and clone size, and D and trimming were worked out from the DNA. The sample has under 65,000 clones; about 79% are singletons. This clonotype was obtained from a woman aged 55-69 years with acute or convalescent COVID-19. The genes are TRBV5-4 and TRBJ2-3, with TRBD2 matching 15 bases. The sequenced material came from peripheral blood. CDR3: CASSSGLAGGSTDTQYF. The CDR3 DNA reads as TGTGCCAGCAGCTCAGGACTAGCGGGGGGGTCGACAGATACGCAGTATTTT.